This TCR beta chain was captured by sequencing in a study of regulatory T cells in long-lasting Graves disease. At least ten counts were recorded for this clonotype. Its specificity is not known. Broader study findings: Favored gene segments in persistent disease were TRBV28, TRBJ1-2 and TRBJ2-5. Between persistent patients, 2,500 to 3,500 public clonotypes were shared, exceeding the roughly 920 shared between new patients.

Time point here: newly diagnosed GD, antithyroid drugs for less than 3 months. PBMC RNA served as the TCR library source. Investigators prepared the TCR beta libraries by applying iRepertoire HTBI primers and Arm-PCR of CDR3 regions. TCRdb re-derived calls from the multiplex PCR reads in MiXCR, one entry per CDR3 protein. The sample has a few hundred thousand distinct CDR3 sequences, 15% seen once. The germline V gene encodes CDR1 SGHDN and CDR2 FVKESK. The CDR3 runs 12 residues. With 8 bases removed from V and 12 bases from J, the gap between germline ends came to 14 bases. These data were also filed under a second study, of T cells in Graves' hyperthyroidism and ophthalmopathy. From that paper: Ophthalmopathy could be told apart from stable hyperthyroidism with a 13 V-J model.

The rearrangement uses TRBV14 and TRBJ1-6; no reliable D call. This sequence was found in a woman between 40 and 55 years old with Graves disease. The source was peripheral blood mononuclear cells (PBMCs), collected at new diagnosis, from a patient treated with antithyroid drugs. The CDR3 protein is CASFRSMGPLHF. The CDR3 region has the DNA TGTGCCAGCTTCCGGAGTATGGGACCCCTCCACTTT.